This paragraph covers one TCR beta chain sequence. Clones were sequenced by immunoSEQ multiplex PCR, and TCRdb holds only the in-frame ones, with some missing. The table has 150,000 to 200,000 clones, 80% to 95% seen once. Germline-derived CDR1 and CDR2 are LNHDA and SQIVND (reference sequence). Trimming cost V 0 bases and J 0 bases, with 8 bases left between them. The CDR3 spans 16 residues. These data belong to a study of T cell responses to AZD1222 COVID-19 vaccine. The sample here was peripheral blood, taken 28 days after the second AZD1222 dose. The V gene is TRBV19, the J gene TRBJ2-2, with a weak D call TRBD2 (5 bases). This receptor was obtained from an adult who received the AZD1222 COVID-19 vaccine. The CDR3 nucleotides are TGTGCCAGTAGTATAGAGAGAGGGTCGAACACCGGGGAGCTGTTTTTT. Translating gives CASSIERGSNTGELFF.